This is a list of T cell receptor beta chains from one sample in a study of spatial heterogeneity in lung cancer. TCRdb fed the 5' RACE reads into MiXCR, producing one record per CDR3 protein. This table holds 85,000 to 100,000 distinct CDR3 sequences, approximately 19% found once. The specimen comprised PBMCs, sampled at follow-up. These receptors were taken from a male donor with early-stage non-small cell lung cancer. Both conserved end residues are part of each CDR3. Fields, in order: J gene, clone size, D gene, V gene, CDR3 DNA, CDR3 protein. The D gene is left open where the match is weak. A row's size may be missing; if present it is once, few, many or a size class.

TRBJ1-4 few . TRBV9 TGTGCCAGCAGCAGGGAGGTAAACGAAAAACTGTTTTTT CASSREVNEKLFF
TRBJ2-1 . . TRBV2 TGTGCCAGCAGTGATCTGGGACAAATTGGCCTCCTGTTCTTC CASSDLGQIGLLFF
TRBJ2-7 . . TRBV19 TGTGCCAGTAGTAGGGACGATTTCTCCGAGCAGTACTTC CASSRDDFSEQYF
TRBJ2-2 . TRBD2 TRBV5-1 TGCGCCAGCAGCCCCGGGACTAGCGGCACCGGGGAGCTGTTTTTT CASSPGTSGTGELFF
TRBJ2-2 . . TRBV5-8 TGTGCCAGCAGCTTAAGACAGGGAGGCACCGGGGAGCTGTTTTTT CASSLRQGGTGELFF
TRBJ1-5 many . TRBV19 TGTGCCAGTAGTATTCCGAAGACGGGGGGCGGGCAGCCCCAGCATTTT CASSIPKTGGGQPQHF
TRBJ2-1 . . TRBV7-3 TGTGCCAGCAGCTTAGCTCGTTCGGGAAATGAGCAGTTCTTC CASSLARSGNEQFF
TRBJ2-3 few TRBD2 TRBV11-2 TGTGCCAGCAGTCGGGGGGATACTAGCACAGATACGCAGTATTTT CASSRGDTSTDTQYF
TRBJ1-2 few . TRBV3-1 TGTGCCAGCAGCCAGGTAGATTCGGGGCCGGGAGGCTACACCTTC CASSQVDSGPGGYTF
TRBJ1-1 . . TRBV30 TGTGCCTGGAGTCTAGCGGGGGCAGGGACTGAAGCTTTCTTT CAWSLAGAGTEAFF
TRBJ2-1 many TRBD2 TRBV20-1 TGCAGTGCTAGGGGGCGGGAGGTTGTAAATGAGCAGTTCTTC CSARGREVVNEQFF
TRBJ1-4 . . TRBV4-3 TGCGCCAGCAGCCGTAAAGCAGCAACTAATGAAAAACTGTTTTTT CASSRKAATNEKLFF
TRBJ2-5 . . TRBV12-3/TRBV12-4 TGTGCCAGCAGCCCGGACAGCCTTGTGGAGACCCAGTACTTC CASSPDSLVETQYF
TRBJ1-5 . . TRBV7-2 TGTGTCAGCAGCTTAGGGAGTCAGCCCCAGCATTTT CVSSLGSQPQHF
TRBJ1-2 . . TRBV7-9 TGTGCCAGCAGCCCCGGGCGGGGAGGCTACACCTTC CASSPGRGGYTF
TRBJ1-5 . . TRBV7-2 TGTGCCAGCAGCCCCCGGGGGGGCAACAATCAGCCCCAGCATTTT CASSPRGGNNQPQHF
TRBJ1-5 few . TRBV19 TGTGCCAGTAGTAGCGGAGACAACAGCAATCAGCCCCAGCATTTT CASSSGDNSNQPQHF
TRBJ2-5 . TRBD1 TRBV6-6 TGTGCCAGCAGTTACCTGAGGGGGCCGAAGGAGACCCAGTACTTC CASSYLRGPKETQYF
TRBJ1-5 . . TRBV30 TGTGCCTGGAGTGAGGGTAGCAATCAGCCCCAGCATTTT CAWSEGSNQPQHF
TRBJ2-1 . TRBD2 TRBV3-1 TGTGCCAGCAGCCAAGAACCCGGGACTACCATTTACAATGAGCAGTTCTTC CASSQEPGTTIYNEQFF